This is a list of T cell receptor beta chains from one sample in a study of neoadjuvant nivolumab and ipilimumab in lung cancer. Using immunoSEQ multiplex PCR, the repertoire was profiled, and TCRdb retains in-frame clones only, with some absent. This table has approximately 31,000 clones, approximately 90% appearing once. Specimen: peripheral blood, collected after neoadjuvant nivolumab, alone or with ipilimumab, at or shortly before surgery. The receptor set was obtained from an adult with non-small cell lung cancer. The CDR3 runs from the conserved cysteine through the conserved F or W. A D gene is named only where the DNA matches it firmly. Clone size is not always given. Where it is, it says once, few, many or a class for expanded clones.

v_call,clone_size,d_call,j_call,cdr3_aa,cdr3_nt
TRBV4-3,NA,NA,TRBJ2-2,CASSQEGSTGELFF,TGCGCCAGCAGCCAAGAAGGCTCCACCGGGGAGCTGTTTTTT
TRBV6-5,once,NA,TRBJ2-5,CASSYSGRGETQYF,TGTGCCAGCAGTTACTCGGGCCGGGGAGAGACCCAGTACTTC
TRBV27,NA,NA,TRBJ1-1,CASSLSQGPNTEAFF,TGTGCCAGCAGTTTATCTCAGGGGCCAAACACTGAAGCTTTCTTT
TRBV7-6,NA,TRBD2,TRBJ2-5,CASRSATGGQETQYF,TGTGCCAGCAGATCCGCCACGGGGGGACAAGAGACCCAGTACTTC
TRBV7-9,NA,TRBD1,TRBJ1-2,CASSMTGTGGSDGYTF,TGTGCCAGCAGTATGACCGGGACAGGGGGTTCAGATGGCTACACCTTC
TRBV6-6,once,NA,TRBJ1-1,CASSYSSGLTEAFF,TGTGCCAGCAGTTACTCGAGTGGGCTGACTGAAGCTTTCTTT
TRBV4-2,NA,NA,TRBJ2-6,CASSQERGDSGANVLTF,TGTGCCAGCAGCCAAGAACGAGGGGACTCTGGGGCCAACGTCCTGACTTTC
TRBV5-5,NA,NA,TRBJ2-5,CASSPSRALYQETQYF,TGTGCCAGCAGCCCTAGTAGGGCCCTTTACCAAGAGACCCAGTACTTC
TRBV18,NA,TRBD1,TRBJ2-6,CASSGTGHSSGANVLTF,TGTGCCAGCTCAGGGACAGGGCATTCCTCTGGGGCCAACGTCCTGACTTTC
TRBV5-6,NA,NA,TRBJ2-7,CASSLERGGQYF,TGTGCCAGCAGCTTGGAAAGGGGTGGGCAGTACTTC
TRBV19,NA,TRBD1,TRBJ2-5,CASSLSVMAGGEEGTQYF,TGTGCCAGTAGTCTATCTGTTATGGCAGGGGGCGAAGAGGGGACCCAGTACTTC
TRBV11-2,NA,TRBD1,TRBJ1-1,CASSFLRQGGAFGTEAFF,TGTGCCAGCAGCTTCCTAAGACAGGGGGGAGCGTTCGGCACTGAAGCTTTCTTT
TRBV19,NA,NA,TRBJ1-5,CASSMQGGQPQHF,TGTGCCAGTAGTATGCAGGGCGGTCAGCCCCAGCATTTT
TRBV25-1,NA,NA,TRBJ2-7,CASSEGVEQYF,TGTGCCAGCAGTGAAGGGGTCGAGCAGTACTTC
TRBV5-1,once,NA,TRBJ2-5,CASSSGHTGETQYF,TGCGCCAGCAGCTCGGGCCACACAGGAGAGACCCAGTACTTC
TRBV6-5,NA,TRBD1,TRBJ2-7,CASSLDRFPYEQYF,TGTGCCAGCAGTTTGGACAGGTTTCCCTACGAGCAGTACTTC
TRBV7-9,NA,TRBD1,TRBJ2-7,CASSPTGQGSYEQYF,TGTGCCAGCAGCCCTACGGGACAGGGCTCCTACGAGCAGTACTTC
TRBV11-3,NA,NA,TRBJ2-2,CASSLTPQVTGELFF,TGTGCCAGCAGCTTAACGCCCCAGGTCACCGGGGAGCTGTTTTTT
TRBV18,NA,NA,TRBJ2-1,CASSATGNEQFF,TGTGCCAGCTCAGCCACAGGGAATGAGCAGTTCTTC
TRBV7-2,NA,TRBD1,TRBJ1-2,CASSPGTGGSYTF,TGTGCCAGCAGCCCCGGGACAGGGGGTAGCTACACCTTC
TRBV19,NA,NA,TRBJ1-5,CASSASTLGSQPQHF,TGTGCCAGTAGTGCCAGCACCCTCGGGAGTCAGCCCCAGCATTTT
TRBV7-2,NA,TRBD1,TRBJ2-1,CASRSQGDSSDNEQFF,TGTGCCAGCAGGAGTCAGGGGGATAGTTCAGACAATGAGCAGTTCTTC
TRBV11-2,NA,NA,TRBJ2-7,CASSLDLGGSYEQYF,TGTGCCAGCAGCTTAGATCTTGGCGGCTCCTACGAGCAGTACTTC
TRBV2,NA,TRBD1,TRBJ1-2,CASRTGASANYGYTF,TGTGCCAGCAGGACAGGGGCCTCAGCTAACTATGGCTACACCTTC
TRBV9,NA,NA,TRBJ1-2,CASSVREGSGVGYTF,TGTGCCAGCAGCGTTAGAGAGGGCTCCGGGGTCGGCTACACCTTC
TRBV5-1,NA,NA,TRBJ2-1,CASSSQTYSYNEQFF,TGCGCCAGCAGCTCACAGACTTACTCCTACAATGAGCAGTTCTTC
TRBV11-1,NA,NA,TRBJ2-1,CASKAGSRGNNEQFF,TGTGCCAGCAAGGCGGGGAGCAGGGGGAACAATGAGCAGTTCTTC
TRBV5-1,NA,NA,TRBJ1-3,CASSLDGGSSGNTIYF,TGCGCCAGCAGCTTGGATGGAGGCAGCTCTGGAAACACCATATATTTT
TRBV6-5,NA,TRBD1,TRBJ2-3,CASSTGDEDTQYF,TGTGCCAGCAGTACAGGGGACGAAGATACGCAGTATTTT
TRBV5-1,NA,TRBD1,TRBJ2-7,CASSNHRGSYEQYF,TGCGCCAGCAGCAACCACAGGGGATCCTACGAGCAGTACTTC
TRBV5-1,NA,TRBD1,TRBJ1-2,CASGQAFEVDGYTF,TGCGCCAGCGGACAGGCCTTCGAAGTGGATGGCTACACCTTC
TRBV20-1,NA,NA,TRBJ1-2,CSARDGTGYTF,TGCAGTGCTAGAGACGGGACGGGCTACACCTTC
TRBV2,NA,TRBD1,TRBJ1-5,CAMGQDVNSNQPQHF,TGTGCCATGGGACAGGATGTGAATAGCAATCAGCCCCAGCATTTT
TRBV13,NA,NA,TRBJ1-6,CASSLGAALHF,TGTGCCAGCAGCTTAGGGGCCGCCCTCCACTTT
TRBV5-4,NA,NA,TRBJ2-6,CARSYSGANVLTF,TGTGCCAGGAGCTATTCTGGGGCCAACGTCCTGACTTTC
TRBV19,few,TRBD1,TRBJ1-5,CASIDLGQGGNQPQHF,TGTGCCAGTATTGACCTTGGACAGGGGGGCAATCAGCCCCAGCATTTT
TRBV5-4,NA,NA,TRBJ2-1,CASSLIGTPNEQFF,TGTGCCAGCAGCTTGATAGGGACTCCCAATGAGCAGTTCTTC
TRBV5-4,few,NA,TRBJ1-2,CASSSTVYSGYTF,TGTGCCAGCAGCTCCACAGTGTATTCCGGCTACACCTTC
TRBV6-1,few,NA,TRBJ1-2,CASSESGYTF,TGTGCCAGCAGTGAGTCTGGCTACACCTTC
TRBV25-1,NA,NA,TRBJ1-5,CASSSDQDYSNQPQHF,TGTGCCAGCAGTTCCGACCAGGACTATAGCAATCAGCCCCAGCATTTT